A single sample gave rise to the 21 T cell receptor beta chains below, sequenced in a study of a mutant IDH1 vaccine in newly diagnosed glioma. Clones were sequenced by immunoSEQ multiplex PCR, and TCRdb holds only the in-frame ones, with some missing. The sample yields 60,000 to 100,000 clones, around 85% seen once. Time point defined: week 23, last vaccination. A single vaccine dose contained 300 ug of mutant IDH1 20-mer peptide, and topical imiquimod was used with it. Antigen specificity for these receptors is unknown. The sample in question was PBMCs, obtained from a glioma patient whose treatment included an IDH1 peptide vaccine. These receptors all come from a woman aged 45-65 years with glioma.

The rearrangement joins TRBV28 to TRBJ1-5; 10 bases agree with TRBD1. Trimming removed 5 bases from V and 7 bases from J; junction bases left unmatched: 8. The CDR3 has 15 amino acids. The germline gives CDR1 MDHEN, CDR2 SYDVKM. The CDR3 bases are TGTGCCAGCAGTCAGGACAGGGGGGGACAGCAGCCCCAGCATTTT. Translated, it gives CASSQDRGGQQPQHF. The variable domain in full, with the rest retrieved from reference TRBV28 and TRBJ1-5, is DVKVTQSSRYLVKRTGEKVFLECVQDMDHENMFWYRQDPGLGLRLIYFSYDVKMKEKGDIPEGYSVSREKKERFSLILESASTNQTSMYLCASSQDRGGQQPQHFGDGTRLSIL.

J is TRBJ1-4 and V is TRBV2; 7 positions match TRBD1. V lost 5 bases and J lost 3; bases outside the gene matches: 3. This CDR3 has 14 residues. Germline V gene sequence: CDR1 SNHLY, CDR2 FYNNEI. The CDR3: CASSNRGSNEKLFF. The CDR3 DNA follows: TGTGCCAGCAGTAACAGGGGATCTAATGAAAAACTGTTTTTT.

This clone was found a few times. The gene calls are TRBV6-5 and TRBJ1-2; possibly TRBD1 for D (5 bases). The germline gives CDR1 MNHEY, CDR2 SVGAGI. The CDR3 loop spans 14 amino acids. The V gene lost 0 bases and the J gene lost 4 bases, with 9 bases spanning the gap. Here the CDR3 reads CASSYSPGPYGYTF. Here the CDR3 DNA reads TGTGCCAGCAGTTACTCGCCAGGGCCCTATGGCTACACCTTC.

The chain has TRBV4-1 and TRBJ2-7, with D tentatively TRBD1 (5 bases). Per germline, CDR1 MGHRA and CDR2 YSYEKL. The CDR3 is 14 residues long. Trimming removed 4 bases at V and 2 bases at J, with 12 bases between. DNA for the CDR3: TGCGCCAGCAGCCTAGGACATCTCACCTACGAGCAGTACTTC. Its translation is CASSLGHLTYEQYF.

The J gene is TRBJ1-1, the V gene TRBV5-1, with TRBD1 as a possible D gene (5 bases). V was trimmed by 0 bases and J by 5 bases, leaving 14 bases between them. The CDR3 totals 15 residues. Germline CDR1 and CDR2: SGHRS and YFSETQ. The CDR3 region is CASSLGPGGGTEAFF. The CDR3 DNA reads TGCGCCAGCAGCTTGGGCCCGGGCGGGGGTACTGAAGCTTTCTTT.

This chain joins TRBV7-9 and TRBJ1-5; 7 positions agree with TRBD1. The CDR3 is 14 amino acids. The germline V gene encodes CDR1 SEHNR and CDR2 FQNEAQ (reference sequence). Losses at the gene ends were 1 base for V and 5 bases for J; bases not matched to a gene: 2. CDR3 bases: TGTGCCAGCAGCTTAGAGGGGGCGGATCAGCCCCAGCATTTT. This encodes CASSLEGADQPQHF. Variable domain in full (rest from reference TRBV7-9 and TRBJ1-5): DTGVSQNPRHKITKRGQNVTFRCDPISEHNRLYWYRQTLGQGPEFLTYFQNEAQLEKSRLLSDRFSAERPKGSFSTLEIQRTEQGDSAMYLCASSLEGADQPQHFGDGTRLSIL.

The J gene is TRBJ2-1, the V gene TRBV20-1; tentative D call: TRBD2 (6 bases). Trimming stripped 2 bases from V and 10 bases from J, with 6 bases between. Germline assignment: CDR1 DFQATT and CDR2 SNEGSKA (reference sequence). This CDR3 region has 10 residues. The CDR3 nucleotides read TGCAGTGCTAGACGGGGGGAGCAGTTCTTC. Its protein product is CSARRGEQFF.

The chain carries TRBV19 and TRBJ2-7; 8 nucleotides agree with TRBD1. This CDR3 comprises 15 residues. Germline assignment: CDR1 LNHDA and CDR2 SQIVND (reference sequence). With V trimmed by 7 bases and J by 5 bases, 13 bases remained unmatched. The DNA of the CDR3 is TGTGCCAGTACCGACCCTTTGCAGGGGGCTAACGAGCAGTACTTC. Protein sequence: CASTDPLQGANEQYF.

J is TRBJ1-1 and V is TRBV30, with D hard to call. The ends were cut back, 5 bases at V and 3 bases at J, with 16 bases in the middle. The CDR3 extends over 14 amino acids. CDR1 is GTSNPN and CDR2 is SVGIG in the germline V gene (reference sequence). The CDR3 coding sequence is TGTGCCTGGTCTAAAAGTCCCCTCGACACTGAAGCTTTCTTT. This sequence encodes CAWSKSPLDTEAFF.

This clone was recorded a few times. The V gene is TRBV14, the J gene TRBJ1-1, with 7 bases that match TRBD1. Per the germline V gene, CDR1 is SGHDN and CDR2 is FVKESK. The CDR3 spans 14 residues. V lost 3 bases and J lost 5; bases outside the gene matches: 6. The CDR3 spells CASSHLVQGTEAFF. In DNA form, the CDR3 reads TGTGCCAGCAGCCACCTGGTACAGGGGACTGAAGCTTTCTTT. Full variable domain (remainder filled in from reference TRBV14 and TRBJ1-1): EAGVTQFPSHSVIEKGQTVTLRCDPISGHDNLYWYRRVMGKEIKFLLHFVKESKQDESGMPNNRFLAERTGGTYSTLKVQPAELEDSGVYFCASSHLVQGTEAFFGQGTRLTVV.

V and J are TRBV14 and TRBJ1-2; D gene ambiguous. In germline, CDR1 is SGHDN, CDR2 FVKESK. The CDR3 is 13 amino acids. Trimming left V 0 bases short and J 3 bases short, with 5 bases between. CDR3 sequence reads: CASSQDWYYGYTF. In DNA, the CDR3 is TGTGCCAGCAGCCAAGACTGGTACTATGGCTACACCTTC.

The chain employs TRBV29-1 and TRBJ2-1; no definite D call. Germline V gives CDR1 SQVTM, CDR2 ANQGSEA. V lost 5 bases and J 3 bases, leaving 23 bases between the germline ends. CDR3 length equals 17 residues. CDR3 DNA sequence: TGCAGCGTTCTTGCTATCAGAGCACGACTCGGCTACAATGAGCAGTTCTTC. Its protein is CSVLAIRARLGYNEQFF.

This chain connects TRBV19 to TRBJ1-1; 8 nucleotides match TRBD1. V gave up 3 bases and J gave up 7 bases; unmatched junction bases: 10. Germline CDR1 and CDR2: LNHDA and SQIVND (reference sequence). The CDR3 length is 15 residues. The CDR3 spells CASSIRGQGVSEAFF. In DNA form, the CDR3 reads TGTGCCAGTAGTATCCGCGGACAGGGTGTGAGTGAAGCTTTCTTT.

About this clone itself: The junction differs from germline at one of its ends, possibly a read error. V gene TRBV7-7 combines with J gene TRBJ2-5; no firm D call. Germline CDR1 is SSHAT and CDR2 is FNYEAQ (reference sequence). This CDR3 spans 13 amino acids. This CDR3 reads CASSFGYQETQYF. The CDR3 DNA follows: TGTGCTAGCAGCTTCGGATACCAAGAGACCCAGTACTTC.

The table lists this clone with a count of one. The rearrangement uses TRBV19 and TRBJ2-2; no reliable D call. V lost 7 bases to trimming and J lost 2 bases, with 11 bases between them. The CDR3 is 14 amino acids. Germline V gives CDR1 LNHDA, CDR2 SQIVND (reference sequence). CDR3 sequence: CASKGGTNTGELFF. The CDR3 nucleotides read TGTGCCAGTAAGGGCGGTACCAACACCGGGGAGCTGTTTTTT.

This sequence joins TRBV27 and TRBJ2-1; D is perhaps TRBD1 (6 bases). The length of the CDR3 is 13 residues. Per germline, CDR1 MNHEY and CDR2 SMNVEV (reference sequence). V was shortened by 4 bases and J by 9 bases, with 13 bases between the two germline ends. CDR3 residues: CASSSYRDGEQFF. The CDR3 DNA reads as TGTGCCAGCAGTTCGTACAGGGACGGTGAGCAGTTCTTC.

V is TRBV5-1 and J is TRBJ2-7; TRBD1 matches at 8 bases. Germline V lookup: CDR1 SGHRS, CDR2 YFSETQ. There are 14 residues in the CDR3. Unmatched junction bases numbered 5, after V lost 4 bases and J lost 2 bases. The CDR3 DNA reads as TGCGCCAGCAGCAACGGACAGGGCCCCTACGAGCAGTACTTC. Translating gives CASSNGQGPYEQYF.

The chain carries TRBV7-9 and TRBJ1-5; D is unclear. V was pared by 1 base and J by 8 bases, with 15 bases between. The CDR3 spans 15 residues. Germline V gives CDR1 SEHNR, CDR2 FQNEAQ (reference sequence). The CDR3, as DNA: TGTGCCAGCAGCTTAGGCACACCGGGGTCGGAGCCCCAGCATTTT. This gives the protein CASSLGTPGSEPQHF.

This chain connects TRBV11-2 to TRBJ2-2, with TRBD2 identical over 7 bases. The CDR3 covers 14 residues. Per the germline V gene, CDR1 is SGHAT and CDR2 is FQNNGV. The J segment lost 7 bases and the V segment lost 4 bases, leaving 6 bases of the junction unmatched. CDR3 sequence reads: CASSSPRGVGELFF. The CDR3 DNA is TGTGCCAGCAGCTCCCCTCGGGGGGTCGGGGAGCTGTTTTTT.

The chain uses TRBV30 and TRBJ1-1; D gene ambiguous. With 4 bases removed from V and 6 bases from J, the gap between germline ends came to 15 bases. This CDR3 contains 13 residues. Germline V CDR1 and CDR2: GTSNPN, SVGIG (reference sequence). The CDR3 protein is CAWTRTPGAEAFF. In nucleotides, the CDR3 is TGTGCCTGGACTCGGACCCCCGGAGCTGAAGCTTTCTTT.

The table lists this clone with a few counts. The rearrangement links TRBV7-9 to TRBJ2-7; 10 positions match TRBD1. The V gene's germline CDR1 is SEHNR and CDR2 FQNEAQ (reference sequence). V dropped 1 base and J dropped 1; count of bases not matched to a gene: 1. The CDR3 runs to 15 residues. The CDR3 nucleotides are TGTGCCAGCAGCTTAGGGACAGGGGGGTCCTACGAGCAGTACTTC. Residues: CASSLGTGGSYEQYF.